A selection of T cell receptor beta chains follows, all from one sample in a study of T cell responses to AZD1222 COVID-19 vaccine. The table came from immunoSEQ multiplex PCR; TCRdb's copy has only in-frame clones and leaves some out. This sample has over 150,000 clones; approximately 92% occur once, and the top ten carry under 1.1%. The source was peripheral blood, collected 28 days after the second dose of the MenACWY control vaccine. Every receptor here comes from an adult who received the MenACWY meningococcal vaccine as a control. The CDR3 runs from the conserved cysteine through the conserved F or W. Each record gives: J gene, V gene, D gene, clone size, CDR3 protein, CDR3 DNA. The D gene is left open where the match is weak. The size of a clone is reported for some rows only, either as once, few or many, or as a class for expanded clones.

j_gene: TRBJ2-2; v_gene: TRBV7-6; d_gene: NA; abundance: NA; CDR3aa: CASSLGVGDRTGELFF; CDR3nt: TGTGCCAGCAGCTTAGGGGTGGGTGATCGGACCGGGGAGCTGTTTTTT
j_gene: TRBJ1-1; v_gene: TRBV29-1; d_gene: TRBD1; abundance: NA; CDR3aa: CSVGTGHMNTEAFF; CDR3nt: TGCAGCGTTGGGACAGGGCATATGAACACTGAAGCTTTCTTT
j_gene: TRBJ1-5; v_gene: TRBV6-1; d_gene: NA; abundance: NA; CDR3aa: CASSEQGRNQPQHF; CDR3nt: TGTGCCAGCAGTGAACAGGGCCGGAATCAGCCCCAGCATTTT
j_gene: TRBJ2-2; v_gene: TRBV5-5; d_gene: NA; abundance: NA; CDR3aa: CASSLDPGGLGGNTGELFF; CDR3nt: TGTGCCAGCAGCTTGGATCCTGGAGGGTTGGGCGGAAACACCGGGGAGCTGTTTTTT
j_gene: TRBJ2-1; v_gene: TRBV5-1; d_gene: NA; abundance: NA; CDR3aa: CASTRLTLGEQFF; CDR3nt: TGCGCCAGCACCCGTCTGACTCTAGGGGAGCAGTTCTTC
j_gene: TRBJ1-3; v_gene: TRBV4-1; d_gene: NA; abundance: NA; CDR3aa: CASSQGPLGRPSGNTIYF; CDR3nt: TGCGCCAGCAGCCAAGGTCCGCTGGGCCGCCCATCTGGAAACACCATATATTTT
j_gene: TRBJ1-1; v_gene: TRBV2; d_gene: NA; abundance: NA; CDR3aa: CASSAGQGNTEAFF; CDR3nt: TGTGCCAGCAGTGCTGGGCAGGGGAACACTGAAGCTTTCTTT
j_gene: TRBJ1-1; v_gene: TRBV5-4; d_gene: NA; abundance: NA; CDR3aa: CASSLMNTEAFF; CDR3nt: TGTGCCAGCAGCTTGATGAACACTGAAGCTTTCTTT
j_gene: TRBJ2-3; v_gene: TRBV1; d_gene: NA; abundance: NA; CDR3aa: CTSSPRGSTDTQYF; CDR3nt: TGCACCAGCAGCCCACGAGGAAGCACAGATACGCAGTATTTT
j_gene: TRBJ2-7; v_gene: TRBV2; d_gene: NA; abundance: once; CDR3aa: CASSGWGGSYEQYF; CDR3nt: TGTGCCAGCAGTGGCTGGGGCGGCTCCTACGAGCAGTACTTC
j_gene: TRBJ1-1; v_gene: TRBV28; d_gene: NA; abundance: NA; CDR3aa: CASSLVAGNTEAFF; CDR3nt: TGTGCCAGCAGTTTGGTCGCAGGGAACACTGAAGCTTTCTTT
j_gene: TRBJ2-7; v_gene: TRBV5-4; d_gene: TRBD1; abundance: NA; CDR3aa: CASSLVRGAGTGQGFHEQYF; CDR3nt: TGTGCCAGCAGCTTGGTGAGGGGGGCAGGGACGGGACAGGGGTTTCACGAGCAGTACTTC
j_gene: TRBJ1-5; v_gene: TRBV6-2/TRBV6-3; d_gene: NA; abundance: NA; CDR3aa: CASSLNSNQPQHF; CDR3nt: TGTGCCAGCAGTTTGAATAGCAATCAGCCCCAGCATTTT
j_gene: TRBJ2-2; v_gene: TRBV5-1; d_gene: NA; abundance: NA; CDR3aa: CASSLEAGAAAGELFF; CDR3nt: TGCGCCAGCAGCTTGGAGGCAGGGGCAGCGGCCGGGGAGCTGTTTTTT
j_gene: TRBJ2-7; v_gene: TRBV18; d_gene: TRBD2; abundance: NA; CDR3aa: CASSPSSGGDSEQYF; CDR3nt: TGTGCCAGCTCACCTTCTAGCGGGGGAGACTCCGAGCAGTACTTC
j_gene: TRBJ2-1; v_gene: TRBV7-2; d_gene: NA; abundance: NA; CDR3aa: CASSSAYNEQFF; CDR3nt: TGTGCCAGCAGCTCAGCCTACAATGAGCAGTTCTTC
j_gene: TRBJ2-1; v_gene: TRBV19; d_gene: NA; abundance: once; CDR3aa: CASIQFGGTHNEQFF; CDR3nt: TGTGCCAGTATACAATTTGGGGGTACCCACAATGAGCAGTTCTTC
j_gene: TRBJ1-1; v_gene: TRBV7-2; d_gene: NA; abundance: once; CDR3aa: CASSLTGGRTEAFF; CDR3nt: TGTGCCAGCAGCTTAACCGGGGGACGGACTGAAGCTTTCTTT
j_gene: TRBJ1-5; v_gene: TRBV19; d_gene: TRBD1; abundance: NA; CDR3aa: CASSIQGATQPQHF; CDR3nt: TGTGCCAGTAGTATACAGGGGGCGACTCAGCCCCAGCATTTT
j_gene: TRBJ2-3; v_gene: TRBV19; d_gene: NA; abundance: NA; CDR3aa: CASSTTQQLDTQYF; CDR3nt: TGTGCCAGTTCAACTACGCAGCAATTGGATACGCAGTATTTT
j_gene: TRBJ1-2; v_gene: TRBV12-3/TRBV12-4; d_gene: TRBD1; abundance: NA; CDR3aa: CASSGQASYGYTF; CDR3nt: TGTGCCAGCAGCGGACAGGCAAGCTATGGCTACACCTTC
j_gene: TRBJ2-7; v_gene: TRBV18; d_gene: NA; abundance: few; CDR3aa: CASSYSVTYEQYF; CDR3nt: TGTGCCAGCTCGTATTCTGTAACCTACGAGCAGTACTTC
j_gene: TRBJ1-1; v_gene: TRBV7-8; d_gene: NA; abundance: few; CDR3aa: CASSLAGTANTEAFF; CDR3nt: TGTGCCAGCAGCCTGGCGGGGACGGCGAACACTGAAGCTTTCTTT
j_gene: TRBJ2-3; v_gene: TRBV7-9; d_gene: TRBD1; abundance: NA; CDR3aa: CASSLTGGTDTQYF; CDR3nt: TGTGCCAGCAGCTTGACAGGGGGCACAGATACGCAGTATTTT
j_gene: TRBJ1-5; v_gene: TRBV10-3; d_gene: NA; abundance: NA; CDR3aa: CAISEQGYQPQHF; CDR3nt: TGTGCCATCAGTGAGCAGGGGTATCAGCCCCAGCATTTT
j_gene: TRBJ1-5; v_gene: TRBV5-8; d_gene: NA; abundance: few; CDR3aa: CASAGETRSNQPQHF; CDR3nt: TGTGCCAGCGCGGGGGAGACGCGGAGCAATCAGCCCCAGCATTTT
j_gene: TRBJ1-5; v_gene: TRBV6-4; d_gene: NA; abundance: NA; CDR3aa: CASSETVSNQPQHF; CDR3nt: TGTGCCAGCAGTGAGACGGTTAGCAATCAGCCCCAGCATTTT
j_gene: TRBJ2-2; v_gene: TRBV11-2; d_gene: TRBD2; abundance: NA; CDR3aa: CASSPPGLAPGELFF; CDR3nt: TGTGCCAGCAGCCCACCGGGACTAGCCCCCGGGGAGCTGTTTTTT
j_gene: TRBJ1-6; v_gene: TRBV9; d_gene: NA; abundance: NA; CDR3aa: CASSGGGTAIGSPLHF; CDR3nt: TGTGCCAGCAGCGGAGGAGGCACCGCTATTGGTTCACCCCTCCACTTT
j_gene: TRBJ1-1; v_gene: TRBV15; d_gene: TRBD1; abundance: NA; CDR3aa: CPTSTRQGRWEAFF; CDR3nt: TGTCCCACCAGCACACGACAGGGGAGGTGGGAAGCTTTCTTT